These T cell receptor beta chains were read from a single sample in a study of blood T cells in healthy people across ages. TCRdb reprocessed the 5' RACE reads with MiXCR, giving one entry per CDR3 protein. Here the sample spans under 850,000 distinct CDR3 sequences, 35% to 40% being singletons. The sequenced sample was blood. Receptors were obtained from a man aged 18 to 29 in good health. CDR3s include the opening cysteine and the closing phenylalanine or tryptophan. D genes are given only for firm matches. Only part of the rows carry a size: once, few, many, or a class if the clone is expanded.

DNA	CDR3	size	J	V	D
TGTGCCAGCAGCGCGGGACAGTGCGGCTACACCTTC	CASSAGQCGYTF	few	TRBJ1-2	TRBV9	TRBD1
TGTGCCAGCAGCCCGCCGGAGGGATTCCATTATGGCTACACCTTC	CASSPPEGFHYGYTF	few	TRBJ1-2	TRBV7-2	.
TGTGCCAGCAGCCCCACCGGACAGGGTTCTAAAGCTTTCTTT	CASSPTGQGSKAFF	.	TRBJ1-1	TRBV12-3/TRBV12-4	TRBD1
TGTGCCAGCAGCGTAGGGGACAGGGTTGGTATCTACGAGCAGTACTTC	CASSVGDRVGIYEQYF	.	TRBJ2-7	TRBV9	TRBD1
TGTGCCAGCAGTGAACAGGCGTCCTACGAGCAGTACTTC	CASSEQASYEQYF	.	TRBJ2-7	TRBV6-1	.
TGTGCCAGCAGTTTAGTCGATAGAGGAACTGAAGCTTTCTTT	CASSLVDRGTEAFF	.	TRBJ1-1	TRBV12-3/TRBV12-4	.
TGTGCCAGCAGTGTTGAAGGGAATAGGGGTTCACCCCTCCACTTT	CASSVEGNRGSPLHF	.	TRBJ1-6	TRBV2	.
TGCAGTGCTAGATTAACGGGGGGCTCCTATAATTCACCCCTCCACTTT	CSARLTGGSYNSPLHF	many	TRBJ1-6	TRBV20-1	.
TGTGCCAGCAGCTTAGTTGTCAGGCCCTATAGCAATCAGCCCCAGCATTTT	CASSLVVRPYSNQPQHF	few	TRBJ1-5	TRBV7-2	.
TGTGCCTGGAGTCGGGGGGGAGTCACAGATACGCAGTATTTT	CAWSRGGVTDTQYF	few	TRBJ2-3	TRBV30	TRBD2
TGCAGTGCTAGAGGGCTGGAAGGCACAGATACGCAGTATTTT	CSARGLEGTDTQYF	many	TRBJ2-3	TRBV20-1	.
TGCAGTGCTAGAGATGGGGCGGTAGGGGCCAATGAGCAGTTCTTC	CSARDGAVGANEQFF	.	TRBJ2-1	TRBV20-1	.
TGCAGCGTTGGTCCAGCTAACTATGGCTACACCTTC	CSVGPANYGYTF	many	TRBJ1-2	TRBV29-1	.
TGTGCCAGCAGCTCTCCCCCCCAAGAGACCCAGTACTTC	CASSSPPQETQYF	many	TRBJ2-5	TRBV13	.
TGCAGTGCTAGAGATATAGAGACCCAGTTCTTC	CSARDIETQFF	.	TRBJ2-1	TRBV20-1	.
TGTGCCAGCTTCCCGTTGGCGGGGGAGCCCTATGGGTATTTT	CASFPLAGEPYGYF	.	TRBJ2-3	TRBV6-6	TRBD2
TGTGCCAGCCGGGGAGGGATGAGGGACACTGAAGCTTTCTTT	CASRGGMRDTEAFF	.	TRBJ1-1	TRBV7-9	.